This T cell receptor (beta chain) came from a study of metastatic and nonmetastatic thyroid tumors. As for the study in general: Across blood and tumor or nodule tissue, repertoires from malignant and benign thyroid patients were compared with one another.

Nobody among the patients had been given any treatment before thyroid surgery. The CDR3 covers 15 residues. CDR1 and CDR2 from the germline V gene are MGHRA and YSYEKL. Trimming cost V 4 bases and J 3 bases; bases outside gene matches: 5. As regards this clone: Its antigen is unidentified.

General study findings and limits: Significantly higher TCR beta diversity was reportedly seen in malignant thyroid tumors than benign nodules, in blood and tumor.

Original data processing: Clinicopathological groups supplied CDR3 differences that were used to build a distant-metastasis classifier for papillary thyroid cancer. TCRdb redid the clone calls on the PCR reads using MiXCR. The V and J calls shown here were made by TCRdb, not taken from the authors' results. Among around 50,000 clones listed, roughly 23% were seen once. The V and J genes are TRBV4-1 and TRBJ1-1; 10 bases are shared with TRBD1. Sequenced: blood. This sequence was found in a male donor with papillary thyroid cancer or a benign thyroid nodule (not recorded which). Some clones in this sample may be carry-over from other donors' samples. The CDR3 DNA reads TGCGCCAGCAGCCCGACAGGGGGCGGGTACACTGAAGCTTTCTTT. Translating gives CASSPTGGGYTEAFF.